The clone carrying this T cell receptor beta chain was counted once. The data are from a study of blood T cell repertoires in COVID-19. Between the trimmed V and J ends, which lost 2 bases and 7 bases, there was a span of 14 bases. The CDR3 contains 13 residues. Germline CDR1 SQVTM, CDR2 ANQGSEA. Assay used: immunoSEQ multiplex PCR; TCRdb lists only in-frame clones, some missing. The table has 190,000 or so clones, 87% seen once. The sequencing sample was made of PBMCs or T cells enriched from blood (not recorded which). The chain couples TRBV29-1 to TRBJ1-2, with TRBD1 as a possible D gene (5 bases). The clonotype originates from a woman in her twenties or thirties who had recovered from COVID-19. CDR3 in amino acids: CSVEIRLGLGYTF. CDR3 coding DNA: TGCAGCGTTGAAATTCGGTTGGGGCTTGGCTACACCTTC.